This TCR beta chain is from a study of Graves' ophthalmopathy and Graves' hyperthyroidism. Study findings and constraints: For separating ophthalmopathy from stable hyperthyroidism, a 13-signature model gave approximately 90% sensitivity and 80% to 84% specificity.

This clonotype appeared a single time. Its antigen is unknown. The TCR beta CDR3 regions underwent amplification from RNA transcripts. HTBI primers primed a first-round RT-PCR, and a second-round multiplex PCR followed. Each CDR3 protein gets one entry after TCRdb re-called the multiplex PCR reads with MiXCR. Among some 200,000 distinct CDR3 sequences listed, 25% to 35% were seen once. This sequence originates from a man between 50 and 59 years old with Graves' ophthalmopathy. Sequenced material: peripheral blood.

The CDR3 sequence is CASSVQTSGRSYEQYF. CDR3 nucleotide sequence: TGTGCCAGCAGCGTCCAGACTAGCGGGAGGTCCTACGAGCAGTACTTC. The rearrangement uses TRBV13 and TRBJ2-7, with 13 bases matching TRBD2. Per germline, CDR1 PRHDT and CDR2 FYEKMQ (reference sequence). The CDR3 sequence is 16 residues long. Trimming cost V 5 bases and J 1 base; bases outside gene matches: 5.